This T cell receptor (beta chain) was identified in a study of CD8 T cells in Susac syndrome. Reverse transcription of roughly 0.5 to 1 ug RNA was performed with random hexamers. A single record per CDR3 protein comes from TCRdb applying MiXCR to the immunoSEQ multiplex PCR reads. The sample records around 180,000 distinct CDR3 sequences, 90% to 95% being singletons. CDR1 and CDR2 (germline): KGHDR, SFDVKD. The V and J ends lost 9 bases and 6 bases respectively, with 9 bases between them. The CDR3 has 11 residues. Sequences were obtained from CD4+ T cells from PBMCs. This TCR was recovered from a human donor with multiple sclerosis. This sequence joins TRBV24-1 and TRBJ2-3; D uncertain. The chain's CDR3 is CATGSADTQYF. The DNA for the CDR3 is TGTGCCACCGGCTCGGCGGATACGCAGTATTTT.